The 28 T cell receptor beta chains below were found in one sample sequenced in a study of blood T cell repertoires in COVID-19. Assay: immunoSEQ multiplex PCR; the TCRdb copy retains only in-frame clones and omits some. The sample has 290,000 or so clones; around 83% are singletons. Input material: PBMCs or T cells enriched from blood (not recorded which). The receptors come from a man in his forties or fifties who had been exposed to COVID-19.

CDR3 amino acids: CASSLRLAYEQYF. CDR3 coding DNA: TGTGCCAGCAGCTTACGACTCGCCTACGAGCAGTACTTC. This rearrangement joins TRBV11-3 to TRBJ2-7; D call uncertain. Trimming left V 2 bases short and J 2 bases short, with 7 bases between. CDR3 length: 13 amino acids. Germline assignment: CDR1 SGHNT and CDR2 YENEEA.

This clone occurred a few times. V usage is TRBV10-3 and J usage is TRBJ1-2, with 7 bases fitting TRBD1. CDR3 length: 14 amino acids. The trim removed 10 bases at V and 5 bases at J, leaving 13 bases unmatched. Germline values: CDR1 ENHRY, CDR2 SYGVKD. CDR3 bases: TGTGCCAACCTCCTGGCGGGACAGCAATATGGCTACACCTTC. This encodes CANLLAGQQYGYTF.

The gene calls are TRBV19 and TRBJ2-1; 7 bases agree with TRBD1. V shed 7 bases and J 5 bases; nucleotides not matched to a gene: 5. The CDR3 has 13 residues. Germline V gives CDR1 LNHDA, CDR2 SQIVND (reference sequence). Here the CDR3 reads CASIRGPDNEQFF. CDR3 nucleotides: TGTGCCAGTATTAGGGGGCCCGACAATGAGCAGTTCTTC.

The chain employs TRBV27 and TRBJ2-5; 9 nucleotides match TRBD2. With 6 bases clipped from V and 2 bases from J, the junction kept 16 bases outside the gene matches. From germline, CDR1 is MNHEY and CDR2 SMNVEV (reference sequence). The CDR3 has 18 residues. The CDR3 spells CASSTILAGGPKQETQYF. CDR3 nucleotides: TGTGCCAGCAGCACAATATTGGCGGGAGGGCCCAAACAAGAGACCCAGTACTTC.

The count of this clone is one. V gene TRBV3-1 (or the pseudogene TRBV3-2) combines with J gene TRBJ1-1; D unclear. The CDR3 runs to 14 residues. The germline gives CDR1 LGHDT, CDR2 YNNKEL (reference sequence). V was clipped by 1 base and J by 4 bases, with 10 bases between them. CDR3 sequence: CASSQVPGPTEAFF. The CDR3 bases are TGTGCCAGCAGCCAAGTTCCAGGCCCCACTGAAGCTTTCTTT.

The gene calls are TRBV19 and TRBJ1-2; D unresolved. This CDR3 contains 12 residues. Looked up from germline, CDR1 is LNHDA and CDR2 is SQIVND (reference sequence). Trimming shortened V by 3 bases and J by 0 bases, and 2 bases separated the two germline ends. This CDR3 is CASSISNYGYTF. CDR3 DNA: TGTGCCAGTAGTATCTCTAACTATGGCTACACCTTC.

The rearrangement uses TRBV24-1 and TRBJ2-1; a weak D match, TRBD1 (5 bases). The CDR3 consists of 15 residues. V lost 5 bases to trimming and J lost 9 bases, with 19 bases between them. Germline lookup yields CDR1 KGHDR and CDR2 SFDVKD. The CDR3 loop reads CATSGRRVQGLEQFF. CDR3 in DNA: TGTGCCACCAGTGGGCGCCGAGTTCAGGGTCTTGAGCAGTTCTTC.

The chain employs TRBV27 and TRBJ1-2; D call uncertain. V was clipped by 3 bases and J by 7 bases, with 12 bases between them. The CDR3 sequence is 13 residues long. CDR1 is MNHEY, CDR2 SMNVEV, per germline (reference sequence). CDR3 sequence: CASSLSSGGGYTF. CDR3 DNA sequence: TGTGCCAGCAGTTTGTCCTCAGGTGGTGGCTACACCTTC.

The CDR3 coding sequence is TGTGCCAGCAGTGTGCAGGGGGCGACCTACAATGAGCAGTTCTTC. Translated: CASSVQGATYNEQFF. This sequence joins TRBV6-8 and TRBJ2-1; 8 bases line up with TRBD1. Germline CDR1 and CDR2: MNHGY and SAAAGT. The CDR3 extends over 15 amino acids. With 5 bases clipped from V and 2 bases from J, the junction kept 5 bases outside the gene matches.

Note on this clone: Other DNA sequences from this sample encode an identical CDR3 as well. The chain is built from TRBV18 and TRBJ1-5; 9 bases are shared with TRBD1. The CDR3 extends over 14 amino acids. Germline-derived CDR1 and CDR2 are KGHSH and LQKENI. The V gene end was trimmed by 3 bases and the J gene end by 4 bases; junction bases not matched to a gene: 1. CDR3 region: CASSPGQGNQPQHF. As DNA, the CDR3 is TGTGCCAGCTCACCTGGACAGGGGAATCAGCCCCAGCATTTT.

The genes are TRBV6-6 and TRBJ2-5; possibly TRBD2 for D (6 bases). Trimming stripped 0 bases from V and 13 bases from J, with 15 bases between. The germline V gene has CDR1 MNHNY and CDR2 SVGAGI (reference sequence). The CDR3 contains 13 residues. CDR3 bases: TGTGCCAGCAGTTACTCCCCGGGGCCGGGACTGTACTTC. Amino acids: CASSYSPGPGLYF.

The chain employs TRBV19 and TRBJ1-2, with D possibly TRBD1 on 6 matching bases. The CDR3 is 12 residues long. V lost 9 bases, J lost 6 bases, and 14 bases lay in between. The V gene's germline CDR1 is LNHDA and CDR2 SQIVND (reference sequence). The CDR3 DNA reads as TGTGCCAGCAAACAGGGTCTAAATGGCTACACCTTC. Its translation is CASKQGLNGYTF.

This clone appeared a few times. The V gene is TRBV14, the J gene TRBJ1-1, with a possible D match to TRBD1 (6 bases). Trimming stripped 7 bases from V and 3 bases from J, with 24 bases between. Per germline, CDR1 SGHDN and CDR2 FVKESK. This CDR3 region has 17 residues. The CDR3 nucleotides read TGTGCCAGCAAACCCAGGGGCCCAGACAGCATCTACACTGAAGCTTTCTTT. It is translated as CASKPRGPDSIYTEAFF.

CDR3 bases: TGCGCCAGCAGCTGGGGGAGGAGCGGGATTCTCCAAGAGACCCAGTACTTC. Its translation: CASSWGRSGILQETQYF. The J gene is TRBJ2-5, the V gene TRBV5-1, with TRBD2 matching 7 bases. The junction had 12 bases not matched to a gene; V was cut back by 3 bases and J by 1 base. CDR1 is SGHRS and CDR2 is YFSETQ in the germline V gene. The CDR3 is made up of 17 amino acids.

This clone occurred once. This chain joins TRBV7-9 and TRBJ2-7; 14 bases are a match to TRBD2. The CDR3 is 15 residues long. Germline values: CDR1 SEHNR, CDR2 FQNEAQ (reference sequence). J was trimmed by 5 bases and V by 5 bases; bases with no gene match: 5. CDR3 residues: CASSAVGLAGDEQYF. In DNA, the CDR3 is TGTGCCAGCAGCGCAGTGGGACTAGCGGGAGACGAGCAGTACTTC.

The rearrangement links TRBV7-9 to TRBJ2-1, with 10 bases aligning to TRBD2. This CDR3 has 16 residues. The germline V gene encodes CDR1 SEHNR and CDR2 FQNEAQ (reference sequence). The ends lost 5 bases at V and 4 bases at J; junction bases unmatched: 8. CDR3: CASSPPRTSGYNEQFF. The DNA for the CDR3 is TGTGCCAGCAGCCCACCAAGGACTAGCGGTTACAATGAGCAGTTCTTC.

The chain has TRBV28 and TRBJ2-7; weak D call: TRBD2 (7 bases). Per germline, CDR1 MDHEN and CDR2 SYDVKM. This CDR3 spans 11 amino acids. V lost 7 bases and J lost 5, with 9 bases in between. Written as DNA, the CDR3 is TGTGCCAGCAAGGGGGGGGACGAGCAGTACTTC. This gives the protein CASKGGDEQYF.

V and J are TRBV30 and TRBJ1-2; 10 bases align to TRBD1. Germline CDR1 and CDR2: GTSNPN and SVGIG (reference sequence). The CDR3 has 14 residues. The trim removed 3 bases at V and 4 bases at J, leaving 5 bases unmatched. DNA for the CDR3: TGTGCCTGGAGCCGGGACAGGGGATTCTATGGCTACACCTTC. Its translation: CAWSRDRGFYGYTF.

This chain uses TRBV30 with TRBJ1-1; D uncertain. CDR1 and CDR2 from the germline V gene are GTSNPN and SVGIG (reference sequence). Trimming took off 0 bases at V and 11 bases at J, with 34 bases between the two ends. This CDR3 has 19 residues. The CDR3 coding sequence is TGTGCCTGGAGTGTCCTGGGCGGCTATTCGTGGGTTTCGGGAGTGGATGCTTTCTTT. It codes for CAWSVLGGYSWVSGVDAFF.

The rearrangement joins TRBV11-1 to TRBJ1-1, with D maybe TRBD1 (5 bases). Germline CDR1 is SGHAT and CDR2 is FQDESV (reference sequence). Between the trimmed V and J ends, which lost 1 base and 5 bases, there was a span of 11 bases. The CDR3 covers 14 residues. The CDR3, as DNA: TGTGCCAGCAGCTTAGAGGGGCGAGGTACTGAAGCTTTCTTT. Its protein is CASSLEGRGTEAFF.

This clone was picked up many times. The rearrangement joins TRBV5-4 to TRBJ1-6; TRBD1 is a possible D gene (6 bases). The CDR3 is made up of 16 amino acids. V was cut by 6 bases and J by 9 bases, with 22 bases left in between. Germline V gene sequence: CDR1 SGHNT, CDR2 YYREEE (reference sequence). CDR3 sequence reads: CASTIYAGGRGSPLHF. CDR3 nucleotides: TGTGCCAGCACCATCTATGCGGGGGGCCGTGGTTCACCCCTCCACTTT.

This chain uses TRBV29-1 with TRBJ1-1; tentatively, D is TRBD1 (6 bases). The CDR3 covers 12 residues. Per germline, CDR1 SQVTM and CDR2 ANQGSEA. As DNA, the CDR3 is TGCAGTGGAGGGGGGGCGAACACTGAAGCTTTCTTT. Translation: CSGGGANTEAFF.

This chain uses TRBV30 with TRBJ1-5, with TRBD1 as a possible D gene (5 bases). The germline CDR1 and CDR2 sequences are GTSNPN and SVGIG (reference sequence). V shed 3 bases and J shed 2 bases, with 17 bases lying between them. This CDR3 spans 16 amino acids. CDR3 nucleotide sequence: TGTGCCTGGAGATCGGACGGGACTTTTGGCAATCAGCCCCAGCATTTT. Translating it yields CAWRSDGTFGNQPQHF.

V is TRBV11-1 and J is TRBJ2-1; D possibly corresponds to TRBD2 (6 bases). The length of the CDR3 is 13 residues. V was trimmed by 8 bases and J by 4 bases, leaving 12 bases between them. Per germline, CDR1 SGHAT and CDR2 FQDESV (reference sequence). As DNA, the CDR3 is TGTGCCAGCCGGGGCGGGGCTTACAATGAGCAGTTCTTC. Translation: CASRGGAYNEQFF.

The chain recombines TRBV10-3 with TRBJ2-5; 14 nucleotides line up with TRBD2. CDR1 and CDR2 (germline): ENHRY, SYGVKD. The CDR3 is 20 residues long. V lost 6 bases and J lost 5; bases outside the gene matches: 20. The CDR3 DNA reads TGTGCCATCAGGACCGGGACTAGCGGGAGTTTATTAAATGCGCCGGAGACCCAGTACTTC. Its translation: CAIRTGTSGSLLNAPETQYF.

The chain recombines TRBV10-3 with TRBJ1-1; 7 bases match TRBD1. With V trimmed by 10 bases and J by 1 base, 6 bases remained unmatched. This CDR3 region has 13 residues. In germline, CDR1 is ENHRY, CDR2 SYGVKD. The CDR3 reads CASGRDRNTEAFF. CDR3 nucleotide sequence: TGTGCCAGCGGCCGGGACAGGAACACTGAAGCTTTCTTT.

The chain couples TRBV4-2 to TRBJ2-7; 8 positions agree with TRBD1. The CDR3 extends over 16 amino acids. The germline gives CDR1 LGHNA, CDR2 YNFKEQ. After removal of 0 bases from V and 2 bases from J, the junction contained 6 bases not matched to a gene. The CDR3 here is CASSQDLGTGTYEQYF. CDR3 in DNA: TGTGCCAGCAGCCAAGATCTTGGGACAGGTACCTACGAGCAGTACTTC.

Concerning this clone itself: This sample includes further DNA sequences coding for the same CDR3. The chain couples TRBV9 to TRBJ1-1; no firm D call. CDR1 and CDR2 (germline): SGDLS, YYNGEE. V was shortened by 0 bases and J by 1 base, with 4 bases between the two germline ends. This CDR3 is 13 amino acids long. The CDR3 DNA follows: TGTGCCAGCAGCGTAGATCGGAACACTGAAGCTTTCTTT. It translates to CASSVDRNTEAFF.